The 18 T cell receptor beta chains listed next were all sequenced from one sample in a study of T cell changes during pregnancy in multiple sclerosis. The assay was immunoSEQ multiplex PCR, and TCRdb's table has in-frame clones only and misses some. The table shows 93,000 or so clones, with around 93% occurring only once. The sample here was peripheral blood, taken before pregnancy. The receptors stem from a female donor with multiple sclerosis, enrolled in a pregnancy study.

The CDR3 DNA reads as TGTGCCAGCAGCCCGACAGATTCCTACGAGCAGTACTTC. Translated: CASSPTDSYEQYF. V gene TRBV7-9 combines with J gene TRBJ2-7; D is perhaps TRBD1 (5 bases). The CDR3 has 13 amino acids. V lost 5 bases and J 1 base, leaving 9 bases between the germline ends. Germline values: CDR1 SEHNR, CDR2 FQNEAQ (reference sequence).

The CDR3 sequence: CASSVRDSWPNNEQFF. For the CDR3, the DNA is TGTGCCAGCAGCGTCCGGGACTCATGGCCCAACAATGAGCAGTTCTTC. The rearrangement uses TRBV6-6 and TRBJ2-1; possible D gene TRBD2, 6 bases. Trimming took 6 bases from V and 5 from J, leaving 20 bases between them. Germline V gene sequence: CDR1 MNHNY, CDR2 SVGAGI (reference sequence). CDR3 length: 16 residues.

The genes are TRBV5-1 and TRBJ2-7; 11 nucleotides agree with TRBD2. CDR3 length: 15 residues. Germline CDR1 SGHRS, CDR2 YFSETQ. Losses at the gene ends were 0 bases for V and 3 bases for J; bases not matched to a gene: 2. The CDR3 is CASSLDTSGGYEQYF. CDR3 DNA: TGCGCCAGCAGCTTGGATACTAGCGGGGGCTACGAGCAGTACTTC.

This clone showed up just once. V is TRBV7-2 and J is TRBJ2-1; D possibly corresponds to TRBD1 (6 bases). The CDR3 is 15 residues long. The V end lost 8 bases, the J end lost 1 base, and 15 bases lay between the germline ends. The germline V gene encodes CDR1 SGHTA and CDR2 FQGNSA. The CDR3 DNA follows: TGTGCCAGCCCCCCGAGACAGGCGTCCTACAATGAGCAGTTCTTC. Translated: CASPPRQASYNEQFF.

The chain uses TRBV2 and TRBJ1-1; D gene ambiguous. The V and J ends lost 4 bases and 6 bases respectively, with 12 bases between them. The CDR3 is 13 residues long. Germline CDR1 reads SNHLY; CDR2 reads FYNNEI. The DNA of the CDR3 is TGTGCCAGCAGTGTCTCGTCGGTTCCTGAAGCTTTCTTT. Residues: CASSVSSVPEAFF.

The CDR3 reads CASSQTTSTGTQYF. The CDR3, as DNA: TGCGCCAGCAGCCAAACGACGTCGACGGGGACCCAGTACTTC. The J gene is TRBJ2-5, the V gene TRBV4-3, with D unclear. V was trimmed by 2 bases and J by 7 bases, leaving 14 bases between them. Germline CDR1 and CDR2: LGHNA and YSLEER. This CDR3 spans 14 amino acids.

Only a few counts were recorded for this clone. The chain recombines TRBV28 with TRBJ2-2; 9 bases align to TRBD2. The CDR3 runs to 17 residues. With 6 bases clipped from V and 0 bases from J, the junction kept 8 bases outside the gene matches. Germline assignment: CDR1 MDHEN and CDR2 SYDVKM. CDR3 amino acids: CASRLTSGLANTGELFF. The DNA of the CDR3 is TGTGCCAGCAGATTGACTAGCGGTCTCGCGAACACCGGGGAGCTGTTTTTT.

This chain links TRBV5-4 with TRBJ2-2, with D maybe TRBD2 (5 bases). With 0 bases removed from V and 6 bases from J, the gap between germline ends came to 12 bases. Germline assignment: CDR1 SGHNT and CDR2 YYREEE (reference sequence). The CDR3 covers 15 residues. CDR3 nucleotide sequence: TGTGCCAGCAGCTTGGATGGGAGTCTCCCCGGGGAGCTGTTTTTT. It translates to CASSLDGSLPGELFF.

The chain uses TRBV28 and TRBJ2-7; D unresolved. The V gene lost 5 bases and the J gene lost 0 bases, with 5 bases spanning the gap. The V gene's germline CDR1 is MDHEN and CDR2 SYDVKM. The CDR3 extends over 12 amino acids. The CDR3 DNA reads as TGTGCCAGCAGTCTTAGCTCCTACGAGCAGTACTTC. As protein: CASSLSSYEQYF.

The chain uses TRBV5-1 and TRBJ1-1, with unresolved D. This CDR3 has 14 amino acids. Germline assignment: CDR1 SGHRS and CDR2 YFSETQ. Trimming cost V 4 bases and J 3 bases, with 13 bases left between them. The CDR3 reads CASSRQAPHTEAFF. In nucleotides, the CDR3 is TGCGCCAGCAGCCGTCAGGCCCCCCACACTGAAGCTTTCTTT.

The chain is built from TRBV12-5 and TRBJ1-2; D ambiguous. This CDR3 has 15 amino acids. Germline assignment: CDR1 LGHNT and CDR2 FRNRAP. V lost 1 base, J lost 1 base, and 10 bases lay in between. CDR3 sequence reads: CASGLGESINYGYTF. Here the CDR3 DNA reads TGTGCTAGTGGTTTGGGGGAGTCAATTAACTATGGCTACACCTTC.

This rearrangement joins TRBV7-9 to TRBJ1-2; 7 nucleotides align to TRBD1. The germline CDR1 and CDR2 sequences are SEHNR and FQNEAQ (reference sequence). V was clipped by 4 bases and J by 2 bases; unmatched bases: 4. The CDR3 covers 14 residues. The CDR3 sequence is CASSWLTGNYGYTF. CDR3 bases: TGTGCCAGCAGCTGGTTGACAGGGAACTATGGCTACACCTTC.

The V and J genes are TRBV19 and TRBJ2-3, with 7 bases fitting TRBD1. This CDR3 contains 13 residues. V lost 7 bases and J lost 3; bases outside the gene matches: 4. Germline V gives CDR1 LNHDA, CDR2 SQIVND (reference sequence). The CDR3 bases are TGTGCCAGTAAGAGGGGGCCGACAGATACGCAGTATTTT. It is translated as CASKRGPTDTQYF. Drawing the rest from reference TRBV19 and TRBJ2-3, the complete variable domain is DGGITQSPKYLFRKEGQNVTLSCEQNLNHDAMYWYRQDPGQGLRLIYYSQIVNDFQKGDIAEGYSVSREKKESFPLTVTSAQKNPTAFYLCASKRGPTDTQYFGPGTRLTVL.

J is TRBJ1-1 and V is TRBV28; D is undetermined. The CDR3 sequence is 11 residues long. The V and J ends lost 8 bases and 2 bases respectively, with 6 bases between them. The germline CDR1 and CDR2 sequences are MDHEN and SYDVKM. CDR3: CASQLNTEAFF. The CDR3 DNA is TGTGCCAGCCAACTCAACACTGAAGCTTTCTTT.

The chain employs TRBV5-4 and TRBJ2-5; D possibly corresponds to TRBD2 (5 bases). Trimming took 6 bases from V and 4 from J, leaving 19 bases between them. The length of the CDR3 is 15 residues. CDR1 SGHNT and CDR2 YYREEE come from the germline V gene (reference sequence). The CDR3 protein is CASTLGRVGGETQYF. CDR3 nucleotide sequence: TGTGCCAGCACCCTTGGAAGAGTCGGAGGAGAGACCCAGTACTTC.

V usage is TRBV29-1 and J usage is TRBJ2-7; 7 bases are shared with TRBD2. This CDR3 comprises 14 residues. CDR1 SQVTM and CDR2 ANQGSEA come from the germline V gene. Trimming took 3 bases from V and 4 from J; bases not matched to a gene: 9. CDR3 sequence reads: CSVESEQGGYEQYF. The CDR3 DNA is TGCAGCGTTGAGAGTGAGCAGGGAGGGTACGAGCAGTACTTC.

The chain combines TRBV27 with TRBJ1-2; D remains ambiguous. Between the trimmed V and J ends, which lost 4 bases and 0 bases, there was a span of 24 bases. This CDR3 is 19 amino acids long. The V gene's germline CDR1 is MNHEY and CDR2 SMNVEV (reference sequence). The CDR3 protein is CASSYRPTGYRDPNYGYTF. The CDR3 nucleotides read TGTGCCAGCAGTTATAGGCCAACGGGGTATAGGGATCCTAACTATGGCTACACCTTC.

The chain recombines TRBV4-1 with TRBJ2-7, with D unresolved. This CDR3 contains 14 residues. The germline CDR1 and CDR2 sequences are MGHRA and YSYEKL. V lost 0 bases and J 6 bases, leaving 12 bases between the germline ends. This CDR3 is CASSQDPVRREQYF. In nucleotides, the CDR3 is TGCGCCAGCAGCCAAGACCCCGTGAGGCGCGAGCAGTACTTC.